This TCR beta chain came from a study of cytomegalovirus exposure and HLA in healthy donors. Amplification used 60 Vbeta primers and 13 Jbeta primers. Clones were read by immunoSEQ multiplex PCR, and TCRdb kept only the in-frame ones, dropping some. In the table there are over 150,000 clones, approximately 80% of which are singletons. With respect to this clone: Its antigen is undetermined.

Study-wide findings and caveats: Researchers counted roughly 150 TCR beta chains as cytomegalovirus-associated. Among the CMV-associated chains, a few were confirmed in vitro as specific for CMV antigens. Later findings reportedly placed an Asian-associated ancestry cluster below the approximately 670-donor mean for N-insertions. Apparent HLA restriction characterized most CMV-associated TCR beta chains in a later analysis.

Germline V gene sequence: CDR1 LNHNV, CDR2 YYDKDF (reference sequence). V lost 1 base and J lost 0, with 4 bases in between. The CDR3 spans 14 residues. The V call is TRBV15, the J call TRBJ2-4; D is unclear. The receptor was derived from a girl aged 2 to 10 in good health and CMV-seropositive. Sequences were obtained from PBMCs. This CDR3 reads CATSRVLAKNIQYF. The CDR3 DNA reads as TGTGCCACCAGCAGAGTTCTAGCCAAAAACATTCAGTACTTC.